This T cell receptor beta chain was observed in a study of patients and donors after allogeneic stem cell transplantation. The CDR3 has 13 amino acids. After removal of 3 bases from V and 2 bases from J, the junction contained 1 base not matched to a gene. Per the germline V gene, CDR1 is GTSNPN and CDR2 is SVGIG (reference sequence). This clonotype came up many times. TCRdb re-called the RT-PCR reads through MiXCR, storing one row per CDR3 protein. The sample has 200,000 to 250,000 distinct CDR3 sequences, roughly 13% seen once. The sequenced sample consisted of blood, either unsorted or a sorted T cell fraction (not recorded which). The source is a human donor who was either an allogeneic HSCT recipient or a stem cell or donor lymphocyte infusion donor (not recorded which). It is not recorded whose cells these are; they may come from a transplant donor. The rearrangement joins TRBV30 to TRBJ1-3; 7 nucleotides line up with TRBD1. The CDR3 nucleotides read TGTGCCTGGAGGGGACAGCCTGGAAACACCATATATTTT. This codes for CAWRGQPGNTIYF.